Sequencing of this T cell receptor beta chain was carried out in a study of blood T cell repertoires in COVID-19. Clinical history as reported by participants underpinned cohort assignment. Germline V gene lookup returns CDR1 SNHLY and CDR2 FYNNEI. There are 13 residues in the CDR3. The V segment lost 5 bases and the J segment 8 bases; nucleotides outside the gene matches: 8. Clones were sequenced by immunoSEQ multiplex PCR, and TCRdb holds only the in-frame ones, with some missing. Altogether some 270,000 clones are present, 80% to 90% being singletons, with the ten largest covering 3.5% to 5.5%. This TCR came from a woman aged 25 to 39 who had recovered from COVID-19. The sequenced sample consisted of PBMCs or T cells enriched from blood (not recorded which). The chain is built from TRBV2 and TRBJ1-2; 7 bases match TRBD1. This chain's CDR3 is CASSPTGARGYTF. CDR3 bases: TGTGCCAGCAGTCCAACAGGGGCTCGCGGCTACACCTTC.